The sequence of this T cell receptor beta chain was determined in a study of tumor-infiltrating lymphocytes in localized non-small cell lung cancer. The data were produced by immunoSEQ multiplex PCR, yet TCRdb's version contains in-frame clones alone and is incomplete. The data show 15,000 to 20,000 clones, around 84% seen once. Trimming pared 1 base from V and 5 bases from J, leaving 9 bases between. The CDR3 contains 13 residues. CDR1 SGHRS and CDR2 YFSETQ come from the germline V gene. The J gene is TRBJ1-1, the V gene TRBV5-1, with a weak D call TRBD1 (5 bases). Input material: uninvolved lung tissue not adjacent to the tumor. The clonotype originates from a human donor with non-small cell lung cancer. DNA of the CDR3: TGCGCCAGCAGCTTGATGGGGCAGACTGAAGCTTTCTTT. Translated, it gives CASSLMGQTEAFF.